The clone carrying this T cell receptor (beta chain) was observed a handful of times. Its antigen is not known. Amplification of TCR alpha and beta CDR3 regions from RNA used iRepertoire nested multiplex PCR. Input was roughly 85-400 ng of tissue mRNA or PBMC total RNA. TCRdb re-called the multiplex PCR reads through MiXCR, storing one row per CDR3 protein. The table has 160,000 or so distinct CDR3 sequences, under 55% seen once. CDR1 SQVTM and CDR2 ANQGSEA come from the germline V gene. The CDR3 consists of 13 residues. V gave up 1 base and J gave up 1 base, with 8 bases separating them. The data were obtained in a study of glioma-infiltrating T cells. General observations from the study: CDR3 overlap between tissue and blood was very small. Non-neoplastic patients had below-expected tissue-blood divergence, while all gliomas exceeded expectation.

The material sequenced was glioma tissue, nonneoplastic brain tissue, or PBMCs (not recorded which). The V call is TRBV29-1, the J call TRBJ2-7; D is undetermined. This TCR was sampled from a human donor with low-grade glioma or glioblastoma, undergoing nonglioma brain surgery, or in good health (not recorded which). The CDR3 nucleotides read TGCAGCGTTGAAGTTCCCGGATCCTACGAGCAGTACTTC. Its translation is CSVEVPGSYEQYF.